This T cell receptor beta chain was recorded in a study of regulatory T cells. CD4+ cells were sorted into CD25-high CD127-low regulatory cells and CD25-low CD127-high conventional cells. Study-wide points: Hydrophobic residues at CDR3 positions 6 and 7 were enriched in conventional CD4+ T cells of CD3G-deficient patients.

This clone was observed a few times. Its antigen is as yet unknown. The primer mix had 52 TRBV and 13 TRBJ primers. Here immunoSEQ multiplex PCR was the method, and the copy in TCRdb shows in-frame clones only, minus some. The data contain tens of thousands of clones, around nine tenths of them singletons. CDR3 length: 15 residues. Trimming removed 3 bases at V and 4 bases at J, with 13 bases between. CDR1 and CDR2 (germline): LNHDA, SQIVND (reference sequence). The chain has TRBV19 and TRBJ2-1; weak D call: TRBD1 (6 bases). The sequence derives from a child aged 5 to 17 with CD3G deficiency. Sequencing was performed on conventional CD4+ T cells sorted from blood. CDR3 protein: CASSMGATGYNEQFF. Written as DNA, the CDR3 is TGTGCCAGTAGTATGGGCGCTACAGGGTACAATGAGCAGTTCTTC. Using reference TRBV19 and TRBJ2-1 for the parts outside the CDR3, the full variable domain is DGGITQSPKYLFRKEGQNVTLSCEQNLNHDAMYWYRQDPGQGLRLIYYSQIVNDFQKGDIAEGYSVSREKKESFPLTVTSAQKNPTAFYLCASSMGATGYNEQFFGPGTRLTVL.